Sequencing of this TCR beta chain was carried out in a study of post-analysis software for immune sequencing data (dated by TCRdb to 2014 to 2015). For context, the study as a whole: Relapsing-remitting, secondary progressive and progressive-relapsing multiple sclerosis were recorded as disease courses, and subtype annotation was lacking for some patients. Patient repertoires were compared against over ten previously published healthy control repertoires from donors aged 6 to 25 years. A subset of samples was prepared in parallel using single-end sample barcoding, then pooled and co-amplified after Illumina adapter ligation.

Based on the germline V gene, the CDR1 and CDR2 sequences are KGHSH and LQKENI. Trimming at the junction amounts to 3 bases on V and 0 bases on J, and the germline ends lie 14 bases apart. Inclusive of the bounding cysteine and phenylalanine, the CDR3 is 16 residues long. Just CDR3 DNA is preserved here, 48 bases in frame from base 1. To demonstrate the VDJtools post-analysis software, the study profiled TCR beta repertoires from the peripheral blood of 10 to 15 young patients with multiple sclerosis. The multiple sclerosis patients were children and adolescents ranging in age from roughly 6 to 16 years. The research as a whole found: Direct clustering with F measure showed strong co-clustering of samples prepared in the same batch, prompting a batch-effect correction. Patients showed significantly higher frequencies than controls for roughly 5 TRBV segments, among them TRBV5-6, TRBV5-1 and TRBV20-1. The multiple sclerosis patient group was slightly younger than the control group. Normalized Chao1 diversity was significantly lower in multiple sclerosis patients than controls, suggesting substantial peripheral T-cell clonal expansion.

A note on this clonotype: It has no known antigen specificity. No clone much larger than this one lies a single base away; base qualities are absent.

Libraries were made using PCR. Sequencing used an Illumina HiSeq 2500. Unique molecular identifiers were incorporated into TCR beta cDNA libraries to reduce PCR and sequencing biases. Approximately 500,000 cDNA molecules were obtained for every 1 to 10 million input T cells, so each molecule roughly corresponded to one T cell. The patient libraries were prepared and sequenced using the same protocol as the earlier healthy control dataset. Within a given batch, samples were prepared together, multiplexed and sequenced on the same HiSeq lane. The study's processing was this. Raw barcoded reads were processed with MIGEC, discarding single-read molecular identifier groups before consensus assembly and CDR3 extraction. VDJtools was used for post-analysis of the clonotype tables, and diversity was normalized by down-sampling every dataset to the size of the smallest sample. Repertoire overlap clustering matched CDR3 amino acid but not nucleotide sequences to correct batch-related cross-sample contamination. TCRdb passed the public sequencing reads through fastp at Q25 and MiXCR, retaining productive beta sequences. Rows with a matching CDR3 protein are joined into one entry that keeps the most common DNA and genes. The V and J calls reflect TCRdb's pipeline rather than the authors' work. Across this sample there are under 200,000 distinct CDR3 sequences, with roughly 28% seen only once. In total, the top ten clones hold about 3.4% of the sample.

The source of this sequence is a girl aged 2 to 17 with multiple sclerosis. The specimen was blood. The rearrangement combines TRBV18 with TRBJ1-1; the D segment cannot be called with confidence. CDR3 region: CASSPRVTGMNTEAFF. The DNA sequence is TGTGCCAGCTCACCCCGGGTGACTGGCATGAACACTGAAGCTTTCTTT.